This TCR beta chain was retrieved from a study of post-analysis software for immune sequencing data. About the research overall: Recorded disease courses covered relapsing-remitting, secondary progressive and progressive-relapsing multiple sclerosis. Some patients had no subtype annotation. Study-wide findings and caveats: Controls' normalized Chao1 diversity significantly exceeded that of multiple sclerosis patients. TRBV5-6, TRBV5-1 and TRBV20-1 belonged to a set of about five TRBV segments that were more frequent in patients than controls. Co-batched samples clustered tightly together by F measure.

Regarding this clonotype: The antigen remains unidentified.

The CDR3 has 14 residues. Trimming took 5 bases from V and 5 from J, leaving 16 bases between them. Germline loops: CDR1 SGHRS, CDR2 YFSETQ. Unique-molecular-identifier-tagged TCR beta cDNA libraries were used. Once roughly 1 to 11 million T cells were used, roughly 500,000 cDNA molecules resulted. Each CDR3 protein gets one entry after TCRdb re-called the PCR reads with MiXCR. Altogether roughly 800,000 distinct CDR3 sequences are present, around 42% being singletons, with the ten largest covering roughly 4.4%. The source material was blood. The sequence derives from a girl aged 5 to 17 with multiple sclerosis. V usage is TRBV5-1 and J usage is TRBJ2-5, with D tentatively TRBD1 (5 bases). CDR3 protein: CASRFTGGVETQYF. In DNA, the CDR3 is TGCGCCAGCAGGTTCACAGGCGGCGTGGAGACCCAGTACTTC.